The clone carrying this T cell receptor (beta chain) was counted between two and nine times. Seattle's cohort entered during active infection and was followed longitudinally. In the authors' methods: How many nucleated cells were present was estimated from reference gene primer amplification. Sequenced by immunoSEQ multiplex PCR; TCRdb stores in-frame clones only, minus some. That table is the source of V, J and clone size, and D and trimming were worked out from the DNA. Among around 470,000 clones listed, approximately 89% were seen once. The data originate from a study of blood T cell repertoires in COVID-19. Overall study: Samples came from the United States, Italy and Spain, spanning acute and convalescent COVID-19. T cells, B-cell-depleted T cells, or PBMCs supplied cDNA or gDNA.

This CDR3 is built from 15 residues. J gave up 4 bases and V 4 bases, and 6 bases lay outside the gene matches. CDR1 and CDR2 (germline): SNHLY, FYNNEI. The sample taken for sequencing was peripheral blood. The source of this sequence is a man aged 18 to 30 with COVID-19, enrolled during active disease. This chain joins TRBV2 and TRBJ1-5, with 8 positions matching TRBD1. This chain's CDR3 is CASSGGQGGNQPQHF. CDR3 bases: TGTGCCAGCAGTGGCGGACAGGGAGGGAATCAGCCCCAGCATTTT. Filled out from reference TRBV2 and TRBJ1-5, the complete variable domain reads EPEVTQTPSHQVTQMGQEVILRCVPISNHLYFYWYRQILGQKVEFLVSFYNNEISEKSEIFDDQFSVERPDGSNFTLKIRSTKLEDSAMYFCASSGGQGGNQPQHFGDGTRLSIL.